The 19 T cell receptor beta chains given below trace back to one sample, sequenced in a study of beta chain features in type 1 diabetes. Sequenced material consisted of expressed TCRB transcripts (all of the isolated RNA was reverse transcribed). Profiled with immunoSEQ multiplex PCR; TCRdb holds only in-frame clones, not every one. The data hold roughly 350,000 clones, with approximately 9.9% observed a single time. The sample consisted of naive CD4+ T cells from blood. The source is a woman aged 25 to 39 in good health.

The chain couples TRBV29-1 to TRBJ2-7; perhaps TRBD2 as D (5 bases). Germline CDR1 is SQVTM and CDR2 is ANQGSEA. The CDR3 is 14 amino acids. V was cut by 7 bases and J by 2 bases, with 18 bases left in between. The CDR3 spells CSASSPSGTYEQYF. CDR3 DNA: TGCAGCGCTAGCTCCCCCAGCGGAACCTACGAGCAGTACTTC.

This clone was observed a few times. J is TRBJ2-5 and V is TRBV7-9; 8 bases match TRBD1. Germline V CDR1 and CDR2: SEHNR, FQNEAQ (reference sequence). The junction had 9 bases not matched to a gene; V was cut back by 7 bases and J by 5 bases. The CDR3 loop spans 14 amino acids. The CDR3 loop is CASTFQGAGETQYF. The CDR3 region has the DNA TGTGCCAGCACCTTCCAGGGGGCTGGGGAGACCCAGTACTTC.

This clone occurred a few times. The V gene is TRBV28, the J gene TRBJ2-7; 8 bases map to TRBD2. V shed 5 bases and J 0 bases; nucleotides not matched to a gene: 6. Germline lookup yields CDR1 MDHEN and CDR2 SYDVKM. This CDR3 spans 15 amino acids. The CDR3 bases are TGTGCCAGCAGTCATCTAGCGGGTAGCTCCTACGAGCAGTACTTC. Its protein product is CASSHLAGSSYEQYF.

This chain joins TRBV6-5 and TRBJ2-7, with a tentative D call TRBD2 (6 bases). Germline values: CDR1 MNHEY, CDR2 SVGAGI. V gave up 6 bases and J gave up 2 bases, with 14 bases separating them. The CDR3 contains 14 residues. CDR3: CASRGGRTTYEQYF. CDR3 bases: TGTGCCAGCAGGGGAGGACGAACGACCTACGAGCAGTACTTC.

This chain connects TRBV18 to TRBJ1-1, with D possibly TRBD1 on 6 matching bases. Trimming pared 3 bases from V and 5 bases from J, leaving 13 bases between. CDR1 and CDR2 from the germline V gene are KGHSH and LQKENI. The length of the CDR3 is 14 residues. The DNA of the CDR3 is TGTGCCAGCTCACCCAGTCAGGGGTGGACTGAAGCTTTCTTT. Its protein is CASSPSQGWTEAFF.

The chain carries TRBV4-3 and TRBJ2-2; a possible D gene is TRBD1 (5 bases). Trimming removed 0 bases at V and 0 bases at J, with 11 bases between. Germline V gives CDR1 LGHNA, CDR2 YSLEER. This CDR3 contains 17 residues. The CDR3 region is CASSQESRAANTGELFF. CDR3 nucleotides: TGCGCCAGCAGCCAAGAGTCCAGGGCCGCGAACACCGGGGAGCTGTTTTTT.

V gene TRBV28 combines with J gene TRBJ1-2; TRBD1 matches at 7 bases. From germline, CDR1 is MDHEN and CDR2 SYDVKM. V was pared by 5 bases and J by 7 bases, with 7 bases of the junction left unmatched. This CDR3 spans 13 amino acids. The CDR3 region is CASSPDRVVGYTF. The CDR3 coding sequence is TGTGCCAGCAGTCCTGACAGGGTGGTTGGCTACACCTTC.

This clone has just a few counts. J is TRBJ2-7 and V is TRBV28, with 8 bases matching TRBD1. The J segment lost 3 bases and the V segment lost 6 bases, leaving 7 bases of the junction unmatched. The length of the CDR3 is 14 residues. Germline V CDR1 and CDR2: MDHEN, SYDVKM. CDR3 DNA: TGTGCCAGCAGGTCAGGGGACAGGAACTACGAGCAGTACTTC. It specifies CASRSGDRNYEQYF.

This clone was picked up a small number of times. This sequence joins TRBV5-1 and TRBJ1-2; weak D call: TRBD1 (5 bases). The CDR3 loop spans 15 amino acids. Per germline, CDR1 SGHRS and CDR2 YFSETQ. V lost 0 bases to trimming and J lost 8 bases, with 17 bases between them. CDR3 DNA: TGCGCCAGCAGCTTGGGGACACCCCAGTCTCCCGGCTACACCTTC. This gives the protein CASSLGTPQSPGYTF.

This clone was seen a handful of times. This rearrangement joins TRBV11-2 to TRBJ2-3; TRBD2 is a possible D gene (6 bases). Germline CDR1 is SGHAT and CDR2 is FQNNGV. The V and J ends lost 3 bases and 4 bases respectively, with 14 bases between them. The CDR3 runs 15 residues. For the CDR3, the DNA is TGTGCCAGCAGCTTTTTTCCGGGAGAGGCAGATACGCAGTATTTT. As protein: CASSFFPGEADTQYF. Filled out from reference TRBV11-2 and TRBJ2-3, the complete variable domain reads EAGVAQSPRYKIIEKRQSVAFWCNPISGHATLYWYQQILGQGPKLLIQFQNNGVVDDSQLPKDRFSAERLKGVDSTLKIQPAKLEDSAVYLCASSFFPGEADTQYFGPGTRLTVL.

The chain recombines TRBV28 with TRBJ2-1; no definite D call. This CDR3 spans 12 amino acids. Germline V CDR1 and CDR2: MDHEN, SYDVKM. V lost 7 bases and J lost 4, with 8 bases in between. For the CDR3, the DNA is TGTGCCAGCACCCCTACTTACAATGAGCAGTTCTTC. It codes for CASTPTYNEQFF. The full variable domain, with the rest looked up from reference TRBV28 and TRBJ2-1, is DVKVTQSSRYLVKRTGEKVFLECVQDMDHENMFWYRQDPGLGLRLIYFSYDVKMKEKGDIPEGYSVSREKKERFSLILESASTNQTSMYLCASTPTYNEQFFGPGTRLTVL.

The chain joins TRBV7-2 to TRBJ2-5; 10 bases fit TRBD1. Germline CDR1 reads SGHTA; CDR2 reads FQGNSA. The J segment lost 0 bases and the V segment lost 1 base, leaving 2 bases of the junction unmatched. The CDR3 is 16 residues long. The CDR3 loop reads CASSLGGTGDQETQYF. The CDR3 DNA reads TGTGCCAGCAGCTTAGGGGGGACAGGGGACCAAGAGACCCAGTACTTC.

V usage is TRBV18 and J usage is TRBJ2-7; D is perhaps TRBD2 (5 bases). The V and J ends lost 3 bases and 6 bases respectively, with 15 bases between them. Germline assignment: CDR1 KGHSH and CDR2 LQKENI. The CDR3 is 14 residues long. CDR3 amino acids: CASSPGTAEGEQYF. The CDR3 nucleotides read TGTGCCAGCTCACCGGGAACCGCTGAGGGCGAGCAGTACTTC.

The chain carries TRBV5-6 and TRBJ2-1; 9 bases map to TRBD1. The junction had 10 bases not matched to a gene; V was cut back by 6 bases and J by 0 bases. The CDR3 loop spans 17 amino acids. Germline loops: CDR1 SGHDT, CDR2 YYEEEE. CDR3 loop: CASIPIQGASSYNEQFF. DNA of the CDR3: TGTGCCAGCATCCCTATACAGGGGGCCAGCTCCTACAATGAGCAGTTCTTC.

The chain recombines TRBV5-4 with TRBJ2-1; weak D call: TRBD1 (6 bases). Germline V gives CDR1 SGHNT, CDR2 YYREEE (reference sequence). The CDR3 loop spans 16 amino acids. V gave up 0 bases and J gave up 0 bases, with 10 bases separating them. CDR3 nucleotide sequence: TGTGCCAGCAGCTTGGATGGGGGCCCCTCCTACAATGAGCAGTTCTTC. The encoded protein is CASSLDGGPSYNEQFF.

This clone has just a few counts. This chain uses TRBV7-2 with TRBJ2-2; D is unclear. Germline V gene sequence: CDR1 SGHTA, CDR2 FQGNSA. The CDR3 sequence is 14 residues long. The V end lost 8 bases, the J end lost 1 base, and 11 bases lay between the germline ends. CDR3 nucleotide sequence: TGTGCCAGCGGAGTTGGAAGGAACACCGGGGAGCTGTTTTTT. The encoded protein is CASGVGRNTGELFF.

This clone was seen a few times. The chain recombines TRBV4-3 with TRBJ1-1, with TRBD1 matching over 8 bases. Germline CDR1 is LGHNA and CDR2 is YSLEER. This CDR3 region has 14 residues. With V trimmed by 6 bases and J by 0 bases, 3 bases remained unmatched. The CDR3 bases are TGCGCCAGCAGTCTGGGACAGGTGAACACTGAAGCTTTCTTT. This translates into CASSLGQVNTEAFF.

The CDR3 loop reads CASSVGLAGTDTQYF. The DNA for the CDR3 is TGTGCCAGCAGCGTAGGACTAGCGGGCACAGATACGCAGTATTTT. The rearrangement joins TRBV9 to TRBJ2-3; TRBD2 agrees at 9 bases. J gave up 1 base and V 0 bases, and 0 bases lay outside the gene matches. CDR3 size: 15 residues. Germline V gene sequence: CDR1 SGDLS, CDR2 YYNGEE.

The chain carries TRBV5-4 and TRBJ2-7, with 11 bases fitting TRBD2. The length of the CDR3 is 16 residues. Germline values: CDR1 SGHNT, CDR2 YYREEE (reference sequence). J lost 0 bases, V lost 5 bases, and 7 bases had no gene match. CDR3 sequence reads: CASSSLAGGSSYEQYF. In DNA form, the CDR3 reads TGTGCCAGCAGTTCGTTAGCGGGAGGGAGCTCCTACGAGCAGTACTTC.